One and the same sample provided the 15 T cell receptor beta chains below, sequenced in a study of CD8 T cells in ankylosing spondylitis. Each CDR3 protein is one row after TCRdb ran MiXCR on the 5' RACE reads. In the table there are fewer than 750,000 distinct CDR3 sequences, over 15% of which are singletons. For these receptors, no antigen is known. Points from the study as a whole: Among TCR beta sequences, a motif of several highly homologous variants appeared characteristic of ankylosing spondylitis blood.

Sequencing was carried out using blood, either unsorted or a sorted T cell fraction (not recorded which). The receptors derive from a male donor with ankylosing spondylitis.

This clonotype has more than one count but fewer than ten. V usage is TRBV5-1 and J usage is TRBJ1-2; 8 bases are a match to TRBD1. With V trimmed by 4 bases and J by 2 bases, 13 bases remained unmatched. Germline V gives CDR1 SGHRS, CDR2 YFSETQ. The CDR3 is made up of 17 amino acids. The CDR3 coding sequence is TGCGCCAGCAGCCTGGGGCGAATGGACAGGGTGAACTATGGCTACACCTTC. Translating gives CASSLGRMDRVNYGYTF. Variable domain in full (rest from reference TRBV5-1 and TRBJ1-2): KAGVTQTPRYLIKTRGQQVTLSCSPISGHRSVSWYQQTPGQGLQFLFEYFSETQRNKGNFPGRFSGRQFSNSRSEMNVSTLELGDSALYLCASSLGRMDRVNYGYTFGSGTRLTVV.

The gene calls are TRBV3-1 and TRBJ1-6; D uncertain. Per the germline V gene, CDR1 is LGHDT and CDR2 is YNNKEL (reference sequence). V was clipped by 1 base and J by 7 bases, with 8 bases between them. This CDR3 is built from 14 residues. CDR3 protein: CASSQGGGNSPLHF. CDR3 nucleotides: TGTGCCAGCAGCCAAGGTGGAGGGAATTCACCCCTCCACTTT.

V usage is TRBV7-9 and J usage is TRBJ2-5; TRBD1 agrees at 10 bases. Looked up from germline, CDR1 is SEHNR and CDR2 is FQNEAQ (reference sequence). The CDR3 consists of 14 residues. V dropped 4 bases and J dropped 5; count of bases not matched to a gene: 4. The CDR3 loop is CASSWTGGKETQYF. The CDR3 DNA sequence: TGTGCCAGCAGCTGGACAGGGGGGAAGGAGACCCAGTACTTC.

This clonotype was picked up a small number of times. V and J are TRBV20-1 and TRBJ2-1; TRBD2 is a possible D gene (6 bases). In germline, CDR1 is DFQATT, CDR2 SNEGSKA (reference sequence). The V and J ends lost 5 bases and 1 base respectively, with 15 bases between them. This CDR3 contains 15 residues. The CDR3 region is CSAFSTSRSYNEQFF. DNA of the CDR3: TGCAGTGCTTTCTCCACTAGCCGTTCCTACAATGAGCAGTTCTTC.

The chain uses TRBV28 and TRBJ2-7; TRBD1 agrees at 9 bases. CDR3 length: 14 residues. The V gene's germline CDR1 is MDHEN and CDR2 SYDVKM. With V trimmed by 6 bases and J by 2 bases, 5 bases remained unmatched. The CDR3 region is CASRDWDRAYEQYF. In nucleotides, the CDR3 is TGTGCCAGCAGGGATTGGGACAGGGCCTACGAGCAGTACTTC.

This clonotype was observed a handful of times. The rearrangement joins TRBV9 to TRBJ2-3; TRBD2 matches at 7 bases. V lost 0 bases, J lost 0 bases, and 7 bases stayed unmatched. The CDR3 has 17 residues. CDR1 and CDR2 (germline): SGDLS, YYNGEE. The chain's CDR3 is CASSVGREQASTDTQYF. The CDR3 DNA sequence: TGTGCCAGCAGCGTAGGGCGGGAGCAGGCGAGCACAGATACGCAGTATTTT.

This clonotype came up a few times. The chain carries TRBV7-3 and TRBJ1-4; D is undetermined. The ends were cut back, 3 bases at V and 7 bases at J, with 9 bases in the middle. CDR1 SGHTA and CDR2 FQGTGA come from the germline V gene. This CDR3 is built from 13 residues. The CDR3 loop reads CASSFQDGEKLFF. CDR3 nucleotide sequence: TGTGCCAGCAGCTTCCAGGACGGTGAAAAACTGTTTTTT.

The chain couples TRBV4-2 to TRBJ2-2; D remains unclear. V lost 1 base to trimming and J lost 2 bases, with 14 bases between them. Germline loops: CDR1 LGHNA, CDR2 YNFKEQ. The CDR3 runs to 17 residues. The CDR3 sequence: CASSQVVSGPNTGELFF. CDR3 DNA sequence: TGTGCCAGCAGCCAAGTCGTAAGTGGCCCTAACACCGGGGAGCTGTTTTTT.

The J gene is TRBJ1-4, the V gene TRBV21-1. TRBV21-1 is labeled a pseudogene. The CDR3 is 16 residues long. CDR3: CASSKVSLETQGELFF. The CDR3 nucleotides read TGTGCCAGCAGCAAAGTATCGTTGGAGACCCAAGGAGAACTGTTTTTT.

This clonotype was seen more than once but under ten times. CDR3 sequence: CASSNLAGGGRDGELFF. CDR3 sequence (DNA): TGTGCCAGCAGCAACTTAGCGGGAGGGGGAAGGGACGGGGAGCTGTTTTTT. The genes are TRBV4-2 and TRBJ2-2, with 11 bases that match TRBD2. This CDR3 region has 17 residues. Germline V CDR1 and CDR2: LGHNA, YNFKEQ. Germline trimming cut 5 bases from V and 7 bases from J; bases unmatched to any gene: 12.

This clonotype has ten or more counts. The chain has TRBV12-3 or TRBV12-4 and TRBJ2-3; D not certain. Trimming left V 6 bases short and J 0 bases short, with 7 bases between. The CDR3 loop spans 13 amino acids. In DNA, the CDR3 is TGTGCCAGCAGGTTTTCTAGCACAGATACGCAGTATTTT. Protein sequence: CASRFSSTDTQYF.

This clonotype appeared a few times. The chain employs TRBV12-3 or TRBV12-4 and TRBJ2-3; no definite D call. This CDR3 is 14 amino acids long. V lost 8 bases and J 2 bases, leaving 14 bases between the germline ends. The CDR3 here is CASRPRDFTDTQYF. DNA of the CDR3: TGTGCCAGCCGCCCGCGCGACTTCACAGATACGCAGTATTTT.

This chain joins TRBV3-1 and TRBJ2-7, with a possible D match to TRBD1 (6 bases). Germline CDR1 reads LGHDT; CDR2 reads YNNKEL (reference sequence). V lost 4 bases and J lost 1, with 20 bases in between. The CDR3 extends over 17 amino acids. The CDR3 loop is CASSLNIQGTFSYEQYF. The DNA for the CDR3 is TGTGCCAGCAGCCTAAATATACAGGGAACCTTTTCCTACGAGCAGTACTTC.

This clonotype was picked up a small number of times. This chain uses TRBV2 with TRBJ2-5; no clear D gene. The CDR3 runs to 15 residues. Germline V lookup: CDR1 SNHLY, CDR2 FYNNEI. The V gene lost 0 bases and the J gene lost 5 bases, with 13 bases spanning the gap. CDR3 region: CASSEARGRGETQYF. The CDR3, as DNA: TGTGCCAGCAGTGAAGCGCGAGGACGCGGCGAGACCCAGTACTTC.

This clonotype was counted many times. The chain joins TRBV12-3 or TRBV12-4 to TRBJ1-1; weak D call: TRBD1 (6 bases). This CDR3 is built from 13 residues. Trimming shortened V by 8 bases and J by 2 bases, and 12 bases separated the two germline ends. CDR3 sequence reads: CASGRGGNTEAFF. CDR3 sequence (DNA): TGTGCCAGCGGGAGAGGGGGTAACACTGAAGCTTTCTTT.